This entry is about one T cell receptor beta chain. No antigen is known for it. The data originate from a study of shared clonotypes between healthy human individuals. Study observations and caveats: Depth of sequencing was expected to influence donor clonotype sharing. Clonotypes shared by all four donors outscored non-shared clonotypes in generation probability. Large depth notwithstanding, sorted-subset sequencing proved incomplete by rarefaction.

There were no recent acute infections or vaccinations among the donors, who were healthy HIV-negative adults. Germline V CDR1 and CDR2: SGHRS, YFSETQ. This CDR3 comprises 14 residues. V was clipped by 3 bases and J by 0 bases, with 10 bases between them. Data came from immunoSEQ multiplex PCR; TCRdb stores just in-frame clones and leaves some out. This table holds around 700,000 clones, less than 80% found once. The chain has TRBV5-1 and TRBJ2-7; weak D call: TRBD2 (6 bases). The sequencing input was memory CD4+ T cells sorted from blood. Stated subset: CD45RA-negative fraction. The TCR was taken from a woman aged 25 to 45 in good health. Here the CDR3 DNA reads TGCGCCAGCAGCTGGGAGGACTCCTCCTACGAGCAGTACTTC. Amino acids: CASSWEDSSYEQYF.